A selection of T cell receptor beta chains follows, all from one sample in a study of a mutant IDH1 vaccine in newly diagnosed glioma. Profiled with immunoSEQ multiplex PCR; TCRdb holds only in-frame clones, not every one. The data contain fewer than 35,000 clones, roughly 88% of them singletons. What these receptors recognize is not known. The sample here was PBMCs, taken from a glioma patient whose treatment included an IDH1 peptide vaccine. The receptors come from a man aged 40-49 years with glioma. Each CDR3 is given with its conserved first and last residue. D genes are given only for firm matches. For some rows the clone size is stated as once, few or many, or as a class when expanded; others skip it.

cdr3_nt: TGTGCCAGTAGTATAGCCAGAGGGGACCAAGAGACCCAGTACTTC
cdr3_aa: CASSIARGDQETQYF
cdr3_length: 15
clone_size: NA
v_call: TRBV19
j_call: TRBJ2-5
d_call: NA

cdr3_nt: TGTGCCAGCAGTTTTCTCTTAACGGTCCAAGAGACCCAGTACTTC
cdr3_aa: CASSFLLTVQETQYF
cdr3_length: 15
clone_size: NA
v_call: TRBV28
j_call: TRBJ2-5
d_call: NA

cdr3_nt: TGTGCCAGTAGTACTGGAACGAACACTGAAGCTTTCTTT
cdr3_aa: CASSTGTNTEAFF
cdr3_length: 13
clone_size: NA
v_call: TRBV19
j_call: TRBJ1-1
d_call: NA

cdr3_nt: TGTGCCAGCAGGGGGACTAGCAGACATGAGCAGTTCTTC
cdr3_aa: CASRGTSRHEQFF
cdr3_length: 13
clone_size: NA
v_call: TRBV2
j_call: TRBJ2-1
d_call: TRBD2

cdr3_nt: TGTGCCTGGAGTCCTGTCAGGGTCGATTCACCCCTCCACTTT
cdr3_aa: CAWSPVRVDSPLHF
cdr3_length: 14
clone_size: NA
v_call: TRBV30
j_call: TRBJ1-6
d_call: NA

cdr3_nt: TGCGCCAGCAGCCCCGGGACAGGGAATTCACCCCTCCACTTT
cdr3_aa: CASSPGTGNSPLHF
cdr3_length: 14
clone_size: NA
v_call: TRBV4-1
j_call: TRBJ1-6
d_call: TRBD1

cdr3_nt: TGTGCCAGCAGGTATCTCAGGGTGGGAACTGAAGCTTTCTTT
cdr3_aa: CASRYLRVGTEAFF
cdr3_length: 14
clone_size: NA
v_call: TRBV2
j_call: TRBJ1-1
d_call: NA

cdr3_nt: TGTGCCAGCACCCCAGGGGGTCTGTCAGAGCCCTACGAGCAGTACTTC
cdr3_aa: CASTPGGLSEPYEQYF
cdr3_length: 16
clone_size: once
v_call: TRBV28
j_call: TRBJ2-7
d_call: TRBD1

cdr3_nt: TGTGCCAGCAGCCGCGAGGGGGCGTCTAATGAAAAACTGTTTTTT
cdr3_aa: CASSREGASNEKLFF
cdr3_length: 15
clone_size: NA
v_call: TRBV6-4
j_call: TRBJ1-4
d_call: TRBD1

cdr3_nt: TGCGCCAGCAGCCAAGGGTGGTCAGAGAGACCAAAAGAGACCCAGTACTTC
cdr3_aa: CASSQGWSERPKETQYF
cdr3_length: 17
clone_size: NA
v_call: TRBV4-1
j_call: TRBJ2-5
d_call: NA

cdr3_nt: TGTGCCAGCAGTTTGTTAGGGATCCGTGGCTACACCTTC
cdr3_aa: CASSLLGIRGYTF
cdr3_length: 13
clone_size: NA
v_call: TRBV6-5
j_call: TRBJ1-2
d_call: NA

cdr3_nt: TGTGCCAGCAGTTACCTAACAACCTACAATGAGCAGTTCTTC
cdr3_aa: CASSYLTTYNEQFF
cdr3_length: 14
clone_size: NA
v_call: TRBV6-6
j_call: TRBJ2-1
d_call: NA

cdr3_nt: TGTGCCAGCAGCTTAGGGGCAGGCCCCTACGAGCAGTACTTC
cdr3_aa: CASSLGAGPYEQYF
cdr3_length: 14
clone_size: NA
v_call: TRBV4-2
j_call: TRBJ2-7
d_call: NA

cdr3_nt: TGTGCCAGCAGTGAAGGGACAGTTGATGGGGCCAACGTCCTGACTTTC
cdr3_aa: CASSEGTVDGANVLTF
cdr3_length: 16
clone_size: once
v_call: TRBV6-1
j_call: TRBJ2-6
d_call: NA

cdr3_nt: TGTGCCAGCAGTGAATGGGGCGGTGGGGTATTATATCAGCCCCAGCATTTT
cdr3_aa: CASSEWGGGVLYQPQHF
cdr3_length: 17
clone_size: NA
v_call: TRBV6-1
j_call: TRBJ1-5
d_call: NA

cdr3_nt: TGCGCCAGCAGCTACTCCGGGACAGGGACAAATGAGCAGTTCTTC
cdr3_aa: CASSYSGTGTNEQFF
cdr3_length: 15
clone_size: NA
v_call: TRBV5-1
j_call: TRBJ2-1
d_call: TRBD1

cdr3_nt: TGTGCCAGCTCACCACCGGGACTAGCGGGATCGAATGAGCAGTTCTTC
cdr3_aa: CASSPPGLAGSNEQFF
cdr3_length: 16
clone_size: once
v_call: TRBV18
j_call: TRBJ2-1
d_call: TRBD2

cdr3_nt: TGCGCCAGCAGTAGCCGTAACCACCAAGAGACCCAGTACTTC
cdr3_aa: CASSSRNHQETQYF
cdr3_length: 14
clone_size: once
v_call: TRBV10-1
j_call: TRBJ2-5
d_call: NA

cdr3_nt: TGTGCCAGCAGTGACGAGATCAATCAGCCCCAGCATTTT
cdr3_aa: CASSDEINQPQHF
cdr3_length: 13
clone_size: NA
v_call: TRBV6-4
j_call: TRBJ1-5
d_call: NA

cdr3_nt: TGTGCCACGATTAGCGGGGTAGGCACAGATACGCAGTATTTT
cdr3_aa: CATISGVGTDTQYF
cdr3_length: 14
clone_size: NA
v_call: TRBV15
j_call: TRBJ2-3
d_call: TRBD2

cdr3_nt: TGTGCCAGCCACCCAGGCTTATCCTACAATGAGCAGTTCTTC
cdr3_aa: CASHPGLSYNEQFF
cdr3_length: 14
clone_size: NA
v_call: TRBV6-5
j_call: TRBJ2-1
d_call: NA

cdr3_nt: TGTGCCATCAGTGAAGCTGGAGAGATTAGCAATCAGCCCCAGCATTTT
cdr3_aa: CAISEAGEISNQPQHF
cdr3_length: 16
clone_size: NA
v_call: TRBV10-3
j_call: TRBJ1-5
d_call: NA

cdr3_nt: TGTGCCAGCAGTTATACAGGGGGCGAGGGCAATGAGCAGTTCTTC
cdr3_aa: CASSYTGGEGNEQFF
cdr3_length: 15
clone_size: NA
v_call: TRBV6-4
j_call: TRBJ2-1
d_call: TRBD1

cdr3_nt: TGTGCCAGCACTCGGGATATTAATGAAAAACTGTTTTTT
cdr3_aa: CASTRDINEKLFF
cdr3_length: 13
clone_size: few
v_call: TRBV14
j_call: TRBJ1-4
d_call: NA

cdr3_nt: TGCGCCAGCAGCTACAGCGGGGGTAGCACAGATACGCAGTATTTT
cdr3_aa: CASSYSGGSTDTQYF
cdr3_length: 15
clone_size: NA
v_call: TRBV4-1
j_call: TRBJ2-3
d_call: TRBD2

cdr3_nt: TGTGCCAGTAGTAAAGCCATTCAGTACTTC
cdr3_aa: CASSKAIQYF
cdr3_length: 10
clone_size: medium-sized
v_call: TRBV19
j_call: TRBJ2-4
d_call: NA

cdr3_nt: TGCGCCAGCAGTGAGTCTTCGTGGAAAGAGACCCAGTACTTC
cdr3_aa: CASSESSWKETQYF
cdr3_length: 14
clone_size: NA
v_call: TRBV10-1
j_call: TRBJ2-5
d_call: NA